Listed below are T cell receptor beta chains from one sample, sequenced in a study of blood T cell repertoires in COVID-19. Measured with immunoSEQ multiplex PCR; TCRdb has only the in-frame clones, and not every one. The data contain roughly 150,000 clones, 65% to 85% of them singletons. Sequencing was done on a sample of PBMCs or T cells enriched from blood (not recorded which). The receptors were gathered from a man aged 65-85 years who had been exposed to COVID-19. CDR3s include the opening cysteine and the closing phenylalanine or tryptophan. A D gene is named only where the DNA matches it firmly. Where a row states a size, it is once, few, many or the class of an expanded clone; other rows omit it.

v_call: TRBV18; d_call: TRBD2; j_call: TRBJ2-1; clone_size: -; cdr3_nt: TGTGCCAGCTCACAGCAGTTGGGAGGGCCAAATGAGCAGTTCTTC; cdr3_aa: CASSQQLGGPNEQFF
v_call: TRBV25-1; d_call: TRBD1; j_call: TRBJ1-6; clone_size: -; cdr3_nt: TGTGCCAGCAGTGAATTCGGACAGGGCAGGAGTTCACCCCTCCACTTT; cdr3_aa: CASSEFGQGRSSPLHF
v_call: TRBV6-2/TRBV6-3; d_call: TRBD2; j_call: TRBJ2-1; clone_size: few; cdr3_nt: TGTGCCAGCAGTTCCGTTAGCGGGGGGGTAGCGTTCTTC; cdr3_aa: CASSSVSGGVAFF
v_call: TRBV14; d_call: -; j_call: TRBJ1-4; clone_size: -; cdr3_nt: TGTGCCAGCAGTCAGTTTTTAGCATCGGTAACTAATGAAAAACTGTTTTTT; cdr3_aa: CASSQFLASVTNEKLFF
v_call: TRBV27; d_call: TRBD2; j_call: TRBJ2-5; clone_size: -; cdr3_nt: TGTGCCAGCGCCTCAGCGGGAGCGCAAGAGACCCAGTACTTC; cdr3_aa: CASASAGAQETQYF
v_call: TRBV6-4; d_call: TRBD2; j_call: TRBJ2-3; clone_size: -; cdr3_nt: TGTGCCAGCAGCGAGGGCCTGCTAGCGGGGGGTGAAACAGATACGCAGTATTTT; cdr3_aa: CASSEGLLAGGETDTQYF
v_call: TRBV7-9; d_call: -; j_call: TRBJ1-2; clone_size: -; cdr3_nt: TGTGCCAGCAGCCTCTCCCCTTATAGCGGCTACACCTTC; cdr3_aa: CASSLSPYSGYTF
v_call: TRBV18; d_call: -; j_call: TRBJ1-1; clone_size: -; cdr3_nt: TGTGCCAGCTCACTAGATGGGGGGACTGAAGCTTTCTTT; cdr3_aa: CASSLDGGTEAFF
v_call: TRBV5-1; d_call: TRBD2; j_call: TRBJ2-1; clone_size: -; cdr3_nt: TGCGCCAGCAGCTCCCTGACTAGCGGGGGCAATGAGCAGTTCTTC; cdr3_aa: CASSSLTSGGNEQFF
v_call: TRBV5-8; d_call: -; j_call: TRBJ2-1; clone_size: -; cdr3_nt: TGTGCCAGCAGCTTGGGCAGGGTGGAGGGCAATGAGCAGTTCTTC; cdr3_aa: CASSLGRVEGNEQFF
v_call: TRBV18; d_call: -; j_call: TRBJ1-5; clone_size: -; cdr3_nt: TGTGCCAGCTCACCATCCTCCCTTTATGGCAATCAGCCCCAGCATTTT; cdr3_aa: CASSPSSLYGNQPQHF
v_call: TRBV25-1; d_call: -; j_call: TRBJ1-6; clone_size: once; cdr3_nt: TGTGCCAGCAGTGGTTTTTCAGGGGCTAGGAGGTCACCCCTCCACTTT; cdr3_aa: CASSGFSGARRSPLHF
v_call: TRBV5-4; d_call: TRBD1; j_call: TRBJ1-4; clone_size: once; cdr3_nt: TGTGCCAGCAGCCCTGCCGGGACAGAACAAAATGAAAAACTGTTTTTT; cdr3_aa: CASSPAGTEQNEKLFF
v_call: TRBV18; d_call: -; j_call: TRBJ1-2; clone_size: -; cdr3_nt: TGTGCCAGCTCACTAGACAGCTTATATGGCTACACCTTC; cdr3_aa: CASSLDSLYGYTF
v_call: TRBV9; d_call: TRBD2; j_call: TRBJ2-7; clone_size: -; cdr3_nt: TGTGCCAGCAGCGTAGGGCTAGCGGGGAATGTCGAGCAGTACTTC; cdr3_aa: CASSVGLAGNVEQYF
v_call: TRBV9; d_call: TRBD2; j_call: TRBJ2-1; clone_size: few; cdr3_nt: TGTGCCAGCAGCGCCATTGGGGGACTAGCGGGGGCTGAGCAGTTCTTC; cdr3_aa: CASSAIGGLAGAEQFF
v_call: TRBV5-1; d_call: -; j_call: TRBJ2-2; clone_size: -; cdr3_nt: TGCGCCAGCAGCCCCGGACTATCCCCCGGGGAGCTGTTTTTT; cdr3_aa: CASSPGLSPGELFF
v_call: TRBV5-8; d_call: -; j_call: TRBJ2-2; clone_size: -; cdr3_nt: TGTGCCAGCAGCTTCGAGTCGCTGCTTACCGGGGAGCTGTTTTTT; cdr3_aa: CASSFESLLTGELFF
v_call: TRBV3-1/TRBV3-2; d_call: TRBD2; j_call: TRBJ2-1; clone_size: -; cdr3_nt: TGTGCCAGCAGTTTAGGGACTAGCGGGGGGGCATATGAGCAGTTCTTC; cdr3_aa: CASSLGTSGGAYEQFF
v_call: TRBV4-2; d_call: -; j_call: TRBJ2-3; clone_size: -; cdr3_nt: TGTGCCAGCAGCCAAGCCGGACAAGCCCCAGATACGCAGTATTTT; cdr3_aa: CASSQAGQAPDTQYF
v_call: TRBV6-5; d_call: -; j_call: TRBJ2-2; clone_size: -; cdr3_nt: TGTGCCAGCTATAGCACCGGGGAGCTGTTTTTT; cdr3_aa: CASYSTGELFF
v_call: TRBV15; d_call: TRBD2; j_call: TRBJ2-3; clone_size: few; cdr3_nt: TGTGCCACCGGGGGTGCGCGGGAGTGGGAAGATACGCAGTATTTT; cdr3_aa: CATGGAREWEDTQYF
v_call: TRBV12-5; d_call: -; j_call: TRBJ2-1; clone_size: -; cdr3_nt: TGTGCTAGTGGTTCAACAGGGTACAATGAGCAGTTCTTC; cdr3_aa: CASGSTGYNEQFF
v_call: TRBV5-6; d_call: -; j_call: TRBJ1-5; clone_size: -; cdr3_nt: TGTGCCAGCAGCTTGGGGCAGGGCGATCAGCCCCAGCATTTT; cdr3_aa: CASSLGQGDQPQHF
v_call: TRBV4-3; d_call: -; j_call: TRBJ1-4; clone_size: -; cdr3_nt: TGCGCCAGCAGCCAAGAGGGGCAGCATAATGAAAAACTGTTTTTT; cdr3_aa: CASSQEGQHNEKLFF